These 26 T cell receptor beta chains were all obtained from the same sample, sequenced in a study of cytomegalovirus exposure and HLA in healthy donors. PCR used 60 Vbeta primers and 13 Jbeta primers. TCRdb keeps only in-frame clones here, not all; method: immunoSEQ multiplex PCR. The table has some 180,000 clones, 73% seen once. Sequenced input: PBMCs. The receptors derive from a woman under 30 in good health and CMV-seropositive.

The gene calls are TRBV4-3 and TRBJ2-1; D is unclear. The CDR3 contains 14 residues. Germline V lookup: CDR1 LGHNA, CDR2 YSLEER. Trimming removed 0 bases at V and 6 bases at J, with 9 bases between. The CDR3 nucleotides read TGCGCCAGCAGCCAAGAGGCAGGTTCCAATGAGCAGTTCTTC. Amino acids: CASSQEAGSNEQFF.

This chain connects TRBV6-1 to TRBJ2-7; a weak D match, TRBD1 (5 bases). The CDR3 is made up of 11 amino acids. Per germline, CDR1 MNHNS and CDR2 SASEGT. Trimming removed 8 bases at V and 6 bases at J, with 11 bases between. The CDR3 here is CASGAAFEQYF. The CDR3 DNA reads as TGTGCCAGCGGGGCAGCGTTCGAGCAGTACTTC.

The rearrangement links TRBV11-2 to TRBJ2-5; D unclear. This CDR3 comprises 15 residues. CDR1 is SGHAT, CDR2 FQNNGV, per germline. V dropped 1 base and J dropped 2 bases, with 11 bases sitting between them. The CDR3 nucleotides are TGTGCCAGCAGCTTAGCCTGGGCGTCACAAGAGACCCAGTACTTC. Its translation: CASSLAWASQETQYF.

In this sample, this clone turned up a few times. V is TRBV11-2 and J is TRBJ1-6; no reliable D call. The germline CDR1 and CDR2 sequences are SGHAT and FQNNGV. V dropped 1 base and J dropped 7 bases, with 11 bases sitting between them. The CDR3 consists of 15 residues. Written as DNA, the CDR3 is TGTGCCAGCAGCTTAGTAGGGAGGCGAAATTCACCCCTCCACTTT. Protein sequence: CASSLVGRRNSPLHF.

This clone was observed a handful of times. The chain is built from TRBV7-2 and TRBJ1-4; D is perhaps TRBD1 (5 bases). In germline, CDR1 is SGHTA, CDR2 FQGNSA. The CDR3 has 12 residues. Trimming left V 6 bases short and J 4 bases short, with 6 bases between. CDR3 protein: CASRQGNEKLFF. The DNA of the CDR3 is TGTGCCAGCAGGCAGGGTAATGAAAAACTGTTTTTT.

With regard to this clone: At one boundary the junction diverges from the germline segment, which might be a read error. The CDR3 DNA is TGTGCCAGCAGTTTTGGAGGGGCCAATTTTTTC. Translation gives CASSFGGANFF. This chain links TRBV28 with TRBJ1-2, with a weak D call TRBD1 (5 bases). This CDR3 contains 11 residues. CDR1 is MDHEN, CDR2 SYDVKM, per germline.

Here the CDR3 reads CASSYGQRNTEAFF. CDR3 nucleotide sequence: TGTGCCAGCAGTTACGGACAGCGGAACACTGAAGCTTTCTTT. The rearrangement joins TRBV6-5 to TRBJ1-1; D is possibly TRBD1 (6 bases). The germline gives CDR1 MNHEY, CDR2 SVGAGI. The CDR3 runs 14 residues. V was trimmed by 2 bases and J by 1 base, leaving 8 bases between them.

The chain has TRBV11-3 and TRBJ2-2; 7 bases map to TRBD1. The CDR3 sequence is 15 residues long. Per germline, CDR1 SGHNT and CDR2 YENEEA. V trimming: 3 bases; J trimming: 1 base; junction bases outside the gene matches: 2. This chain's CDR3 is CASSLGQRNTGELFF. CDR3 bases: TGTGCCAGCAGCTTGGGACAGAGGAACACCGGGGAGCTGTTTTTT.

This clone was counted between two and nine times. The genes are TRBV27 and TRBJ2-2; 7 bases line up with TRBD2. The CDR3 is 14 amino acids. With 3 bases clipped from V and 5 bases from J, the junction kept 3 bases outside the gene matches. The germline CDR1 and CDR2 sequences are MNHEY and SMNVEV (reference sequence). The CDR3 bases are TGTGCCAGCAGTTTCCTGGGGGGGACCGGGGAGCTGTTTTTT. The encoded protein is CASSFLGGTGELFF.

V usage is TRBV5-5 and J usage is TRBJ1-4; D gene ambiguous. V gave up 2 bases and J gave up 0 bases, with 17 bases separating them. The CDR3 has 18 amino acids. In germline, CDR1 is SGHKS, CDR2 YYEKEE (reference sequence). The CDR3 coding sequence is TGTGCCAGCAGCTTATATCATTGGAGGCCAGCAACTAATGAAAAACTGTTTTTT. The encoded protein is CASSLYHWRPATNEKLFF.

The genes are TRBV7-3 and TRBJ2-2, with D perhaps TRBD2 (7 bases). V was trimmed by 3 bases and J by 4 bases, leaving 12 bases between them. The germline V gene has CDR1 SGHTA and CDR2 FQGTGA. The CDR3 covers 15 residues. The CDR3 sequence: CASSFLGGGTGELFF. Here the CDR3 DNA reads TGTGCCAGCAGCTTCTTAGGGGGGGGCACCGGGGAGCTGTTTTTT.

J is TRBJ2-7 and V is TRBV10-3; D remains unclear. CDR1 is ENHRY, CDR2 SYGVKD, per germline. The CDR3 has 14 amino acids. Trimming removed 2 bases at V and 1 base at J, with 9 bases between. The CDR3 bases are TGTGCCATCAGTGAGGCTACAGATTCCTACGAGCAGTACTTC. This gives the protein CAISEATDSYEQYF.

A few counts support this clone. The J gene is TRBJ1-2, the V gene TRBV11-2; TRBD1 matches 8 bases. Trimming cost V 6 bases and J 6 bases; bases outside gene matches: 15. The CDR3 consists of 16 residues. Per the germline V gene, CDR1 is SGHAT and CDR2 is FQNNGV. In DNA form, the CDR3 reads TGTGCCAGCAGAGGCTTGAAGGACAGGGAAGACCATGGCTACACCTTC. Encoded protein: CASRGLKDREDHGYTF.

This clone was observed a handful of times. V is TRBV4-2 and J is TRBJ1-1, with D unresolved. Germline V gene sequence: CDR1 LGHNA, CDR2 YNFKEQ. V was trimmed by 2 bases and J by 1 base, leaving 5 bases between them. The CDR3 runs 13 residues. CDR3 nucleotide sequence: TGTGCCAGCAGCCAACAGGAGAACACTGAAGCTTTCTTT. Its translation: CASSQQENTEAFF.

The V gene is TRBV7-3, the J gene TRBJ2-1; 10 nucleotides line up with TRBD1. With 2 bases clipped from V and 7 bases from J, the junction kept 8 bases outside the gene matches. Germline CDR1 reads SGHTA; CDR2 reads FQGTGA. CDR3 length: 16 residues. The CDR3 sequence is CASSLRGQGFGNEQFF. CDR3 DNA: TGTGCCAGCAGCTTACGGGGACAGGGGTTTGGAAATGAGCAGTTCTTC. Full variable domain (remainder filled in from reference TRBV7-3 and TRBJ2-1): GAGVSQTPSNKVTEKGKYVELRCDPISGHTALYWYRQSLGQGPEFLIYFQGTGAADDSGLPNDRFFAVRPEGSVSTLKIQRTERGDSAVYLCASSLRGQGFGNEQFFGPGTRLTVL.

The V and J genes are TRBV18 and TRBJ1-3, with D hard to call. The CDR3 spans 18 residues. Trimming stripped 2 bases from V and 2 bases from J, with 19 bases between. Per the germline V gene, CDR1 is KGHSH and CDR2 is LQKENI. The CDR3, as DNA: TGTGCCAGCTCACCAGTCACTCGTGAGCGAACGGCTGGAAACACCATATATTTT. This gives the protein CASSPVTRERTAGNTIYF.

The chain carries TRBV6-5 and TRBJ2-7; D is perhaps TRBD1 (6 bases). The CDR3 extends over 14 amino acids. CDR1 MNHEY and CDR2 SVGAGI come from the germline V gene. Trimming took 8 bases from V and 2 from J, leaving 16 bases between them. CDR3 in amino acids: CASRTRDTTYEQYF. The CDR3 nucleotides are TGTGCCAGCCGGACCCGGGACACCACCTACGAGCAGTACTTC.

This clone was found a few times. V gene TRBV10-3 combines with J gene TRBJ1-1; TRBD1 aligns across 9 bases. There are 13 residues in the CDR3. Trimming at V came to 9 bases and at J to 7 bases, leaving 9 bases not matched to a gene. Germline CDR1 and CDR2: ENHRY and SYGVKD. DNA of the CDR3: TGTGCCATTTGGACACAGGGGGCAATTGAAGCTTTCTTT. It translates to CAIWTQGAIEAFF.

The J gene is TRBJ1-3, the V gene TRBV7-6; TRBD1 matches 8 bases. This CDR3 spans 19 amino acids. Germline V gene sequence: CDR1 SGHVS, CDR2 FNYEAQ. The V and J ends lost 1 base and 0 bases, in that order; junction bases with no gene match: 11. The CDR3 reads CASSLEATGDNNSGNTIYF. CDR3 DNA sequence: TGTGCCAGCAGCTTAGAGGCGACAGGGGACAATAACTCTGGAAACACCATATATTTT. Looking up the rest from reference TRBV7-6 and TRBJ1-3 gives the full variable domain: GAGVSQSPRYKVTKRGQDVALRCDPISGHVSLYWYRQALGQGPEFLTYFNYEAQQDKSGLPNDRFSAERPEGSISTLTIQRTEQRDSAMYRCASSLEATGDNNSGNTIYFGEGSWLTVV.

The rearrangement uses TRBV18 and TRBJ2-1, with D maybe TRBD2 (7 bases). Germline CDR1 and CDR2: KGHSH and LQKENI. CDR3 length: 15 residues. Trimming shortened V by 3 bases and J by 7 bases, and 16 bases separated the two germline ends. The CDR3 nucleotides read TGTGCCAGCTCACCGGCGGGGGCCGGCCTAAATGAGCAGTTCTTC. It encodes CASSPAGAGLNEQFF. Together with reference TRBV18 and TRBJ2-1, the CDR3 gives the full variable domain: NAGVMQNPRHLVRRRGQEARLRCSPMKGHSHVYWYRQLPEEGLKFMVYLQKENIIDESGMPKERFSAEFPKEGPSILRIQQVVRGDSAAYFCASSPAGAGLNEQFFGPGTRLTVL.

The rearrangement uses TRBV5-1 and TRBJ2-2; 14 bases are a match to TRBD2. The CDR3 loop spans 15 amino acids. Trimming cost V 3 bases and J 6 bases; bases outside gene matches: 1. Germline CDR1 is SGHRS and CDR2 is YFSETQ. The CDR3 reads CASSSTSGGAGELFF. In DNA, the CDR3 is TGCGCCAGCAGCTCGACTAGCGGGGGGGCCGGGGAGCTGTTTTTT. Looking up the rest from reference TRBV5-1 and TRBJ2-2 gives the full variable domain: KAGVTQTPRYLIKTRGQQVTLSCSPISGHRSVSWYQQTPGQGLQFLFEYFSETQRNKGNFPGRFSGRQFSNSRSEMNVSTLELGDSALYLCASSSTSGGAGELFFGEGSRLTVL.

The chain combines TRBV7-2 with TRBJ2-7; 11 nucleotides align to TRBD1. Unmatched junction bases numbered 4, after V lost 4 bases and J lost 5 bases. The CDR3 spans 14 residues. The germline gives CDR1 SGHTA, CDR2 FQGNSA. The CDR3 nucleotides are TGTGCCAGCAGCTCGGACAGGGGGCCGAACGAGCAGTACTTC. Protein product: CASSSDRGPNEQYF.

Only one count was recorded for this clone. The V gene is TRBV29-1, the J gene TRBJ1-3, with D perhaps TRBD1 (6 bases). The CDR3 consists of 14 residues. Germline V gene sequence: CDR1 SQVTM, CDR2 ANQGSEA. V lost 5 bases and J 4 bases, leaving 15 bases between the germline ends. The CDR3, as DNA: TGCAGCGTTAGTTTCGGGGGGCCCGGAAACACCATATATTTT. As protein: CSVSFGGPGNTIYF.

The chain recombines TRBV6-5 with TRBJ2-1, with 7 nucleotides matching TRBD1. The CDR3 spans 12 residues. Losses at the gene ends were 4 bases for V and 13 bases for J; bases not matched to a gene: 7. Germline V gene sequence: CDR1 MNHEY, CDR2 SVGAGI. DNA of the CDR3: TGTGCCAGCAGTTCCGACAGGGTTAAACAGTTCTTC. Translation: CASSSDRVKQFF.

The chain couples TRBV19 to TRBJ2-3, with 8 bases aligning to TRBD2. The CDR3 has 15 residues. V lost 11 bases and J lost 3; bases outside the gene matches: 13. Germline CDR1 LNHDA, CDR2 SQIVND (reference sequence). CDR3 nucleotides: TGTGCCTCCACGCGGGGCGGGGGGATTACAGATACGCAGTATTTT. This translates into CASTRGGGITDTQYF.

This chain uses TRBV5-1 with TRBJ1-1, with D tentatively TRBD1 (5 bases). Germline V gene data show CDR1 as SGHRS and CDR2 as YFSETQ. With 3 bases removed from V and 7 bases from J, the gap between germline ends came to 16 bases. CDR3 length equals 14 residues. The CDR3 DNA sequence: TGCGCCAGCAGCTCGGACACAAGGATCTGTGAAGCTTTCTTT. This gives the protein CASSSDTRICEAFF.